This is a list of T cell receptor beta chains from one sample in a study of T-cell memory formation after mild COVID-19. MiXCR, applied by TCRdb to the 5' RACE reads, yields one record per CDR3 protein. Found here are about 470,000 distinct CDR3 sequences, roughly 25% of them singletons; the top ten hold around 13%. Sequenced material: PBMCs or a T cell subset sorted from them (not recorded which). The receptors originated from an adult woman who had mild COVID-19 (a few samples of this study predate the infection). Cell type and time point are not known. The CDR3 runs from the conserved cysteine through the conserved F or W. The order of the fields is clone size, V gene, D gene, J gene, CDR3 protein, CDR3 DNA. D genes are given only for firm matches. Size values are once, few and many counts, or a class for expanded clones, and some rows have none.

clone size: few; V gene: TRBV5-4; D gene: TRBD2; J gene: TRBJ2-7; CDR3 protein: CASSDGLAGPYEQYF; CDR3 DNA: TGTGCCAGCAGCGATGGACTAGCGGGACCCTACGAGCAGTACTTC
clone size: -; V gene: TRBV12-3/TRBV12-4; D gene: TRBD2; J gene: TRBJ2-1; CDR3 protein: CATRPGGTSYNEQFF; CDR3 DNA: TGTGCCACCAGGCCGGGGGGTACCTCCTACAATGAGCAGTTCTTC
clone size: few; V gene: TRBV4-3; D gene: TRBD1; J gene: TRBJ1-2; CDR3 protein: CASSQGWAGGIGYTF; CDR3 DNA: TGCGCCAGCAGCCAGGGGTGGGCAGGGGGCATTGGCTACACCTTC
clone size: few; V gene: TRBV20-1; D gene: -; J gene: TRBJ2-3; CDR3 protein: CSARDLLGDSTDTQYF; CDR3 DNA: TGCAGTGCTAGAGATCTCCTAGGGGATAGCACAGATACGCAGTATTTT
clone size: few; V gene: TRBV18; D gene: -; J gene: TRBJ2-2; CDR3 protein: CASSPKNTGELFF; CDR3 DNA: TGTGCCAGCTCACCGAAGAACACCGGGGAGCTGTTTTTT
clone size: few; V gene: TRBV5-1; D gene: TRBD1; J gene: TRBJ2-7; CDR3 protein: CASSRQGAAYEQYF; CDR3 DNA: TGCGCCAGCAGCCGACAGGGGGCCGCCTACGAGCAGTACTTC
clone size: -; V gene: TRBV5-6; D gene: -; J gene: TRBJ2-7; CDR3 protein: CASSLSARISYEQYF; CDR3 DNA: TGTGCCAGCAGCTTGTCCGCCCGAATCTCCTACGAGCAGTACTTC
clone size: few; V gene: TRBV20-1; D gene: TRBD2; J gene: TRBJ2-1; CDR3 protein: CSARDPSGGSYNEQFF; CDR3 DNA: TGCAGTGCTAGAGATCCTAGCGGGGGCTCCTACAATGAGCAGTTCTTC
clone size: -; V gene: TRBV7-9; D gene: TRBD1; J gene: TRBJ2-1; CDR3 protein: CASSPPPDGQGSSYNEQFF; CDR3 DNA: TGTGCCAGCAGCCCGCCCCCGGATGGACAGGGGAGCTCCTACAATGAGCAGTTCTTC
clone size: -; V gene: TRBV6-1; D gene: -; J gene: TRBJ1-1; CDR3 protein: CASSEQGQNTEAFF; CDR3 DNA: TGTGCCAGCAGTGAACAGGGTCAGAACACTGAAGCTTTCTTT